The clone carrying this T cell receptor beta chain occurred a few times. CDR1 is SEHNR, CDR2 FQNEAQ, per germline (reference sequence). V was clipped by 7 bases and J by 3 bases, with 9 bases between them. This CDR3 contains 12 residues. This record comes from a study of cytomegalovirus exposure and HLA in healthy donors. Repertoires were generated with immunoSEQ multiplex PCR, while TCRdb's copy carries only in-frame clones and drops some. The sample lists 150,000 or so clones, about 94% occurring once. The chain carries TRBV7-9 and TRBJ2-5; D perhaps matches TRBD1 (6 bases). This clonotype originated in a young man in good health and CMV-seropositive. Input material: PBMCs. CDR3 sequence (DNA): TGTGCCAGCACCAGACAGGAAGAGACCCAGTACTTC. This sequence encodes CASTRQEETQYF.